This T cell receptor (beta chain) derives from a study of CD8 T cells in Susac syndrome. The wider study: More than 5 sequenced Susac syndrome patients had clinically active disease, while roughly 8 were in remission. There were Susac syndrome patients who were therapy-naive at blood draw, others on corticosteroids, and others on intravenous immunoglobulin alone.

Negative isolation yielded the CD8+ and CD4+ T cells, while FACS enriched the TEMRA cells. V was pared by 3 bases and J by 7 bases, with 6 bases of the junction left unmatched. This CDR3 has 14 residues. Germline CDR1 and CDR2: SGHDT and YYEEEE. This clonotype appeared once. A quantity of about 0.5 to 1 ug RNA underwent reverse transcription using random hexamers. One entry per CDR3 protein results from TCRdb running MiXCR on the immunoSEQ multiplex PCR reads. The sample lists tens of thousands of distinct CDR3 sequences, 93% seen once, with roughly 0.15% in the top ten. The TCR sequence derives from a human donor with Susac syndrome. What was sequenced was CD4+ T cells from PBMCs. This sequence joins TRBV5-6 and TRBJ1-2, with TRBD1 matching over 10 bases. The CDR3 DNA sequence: TGTGCCAGCAGCTCGACAGGGGGCGCGGGTGGCTACACCTTC. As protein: CASSSTGGAGGYTF.